The 5 T cell receptor beta chains in this list originate from one sample, sequenced in a study of shared clonotypes between healthy human individuals. The protocol was immunoSEQ multiplex PCR, while the TCRdb copy is restricted to in-frame clones and leaves out a portion. The sample yields over a million clones, 70% to 80% seen once. Sequenced: memory CD4+ T cells from PBMCs. As for subset: CD45RA-negative fraction. Source of these receptors: a man aged 18 to 35 in good health. Some clones in this sample may be carry-over from other donors' samples.

The chain couples TRBV10-3 to TRBJ2-1; 12 positions match TRBD2. CDR1 is ENHRY and CDR2 is SYGVKD in the germline V gene. The length of the CDR3 is 15 residues. The junction had 8 bases not matched to a gene; V was cut back by 6 bases and J by 8 bases. The CDR3 region has the DNA TGTGCCATCAGCACTAGCGGGAGGACTTTGGATGAGCAGTTCTTC. Its protein product is CAISTSGRTLDEQFF.

This chain joins TRBV5-1 and TRBJ1-5; D is unresolved. Germline V CDR1 and CDR2: SGHRS, YFSETQ. This CDR3 contains 13 residues. The V end lost 2 bases, the J end lost 2 bases, and 5 bases lay between the germline ends. The CDR3 DNA sequence: TGCGCCAGCAGCTTTAGCGGCAATCAGCCCCAGCATTTT. As protein: CASSFSGNQPQHF. The whole variable domain, remainder taken from reference TRBV5-1 and TRBJ1-5, is KAGVTQTPRYLIKTRGQQVTLSCSPISGHRSVSWYQQTPGQGLQFLFEYFSETQRNKGNFPGRFSGRQFSNSRSEMNVSTLELGDSALYLCASSFSGNQPQHFGDGTRLSIL.

The genes are TRBV19 and TRBJ1-2, with no clear D. The CDR3 extends over 13 amino acids. The V gene lost 3 bases and the J gene lost 3 bases, with 8 bases spanning the gap. Germline CDR1 and CDR2: LNHDA and SQIVND (reference sequence). CDR3 amino acids: CASSIKKDYGYTF. The CDR3 DNA is TGTGCCAGTAGTATTAAGAAAGACTATGGCTACACCTTC.

This chain links TRBV5-8 with TRBJ2-3; possibly TRBD2 for D (5 bases). Germline V lookup: CDR1 SGHTS, CDR2 YDEGEE. The length of the CDR3 is 12 residues. The V end was cut by 5 bases, the J end by 4 bases, with 8 bases between. The CDR3 loop is CASSQRADTQYF. DNA for the CDR3: TGTGCCAGCAGTCAGAGGGCAGATACGCAGTATTTT.

V is TRBV10-3 and J is TRBJ2-6, with D hard to call. The CDR3 is 12 residues long. V lost 10 bases and J lost 0, with 4 bases in between. Looked up from germline, CDR1 is ENHRY and CDR2 is SYGVKD. CDR3 in DNA: TGTGCCACGGACTCTGGGGCCAACGTCCTGACTTTC. This encodes CATDSGANVLTF.